This entry features one TCR beta chain sequence. This record comes from a study of T cell changes during pregnancy in multiple sclerosis. Assay: immunoSEQ multiplex PCR; the TCRdb copy retains only in-frame clones and omits some. The sample records about 27,000 clones, roughly 89% being singletons. Germline V gene sequence: CDR1 SGHTA, CDR2 FQGNSA. The CDR3 is made up of 16 amino acids. J lost 6 bases, V lost 4 bases, and 11 bases had no gene match. The material was CD8+ T cells from peripheral blood mononuclear cells, obtained in the second trimester of pregnancy. The chain joins TRBV7-2 to TRBJ1-5; 8 bases line up with TRBD1. The sequence derives from a female donor with multiple sclerosis, enrolled in a pregnancy study. The DNA for the CDR3 is TGTGCCAGCAGCTCTAGCGGAGGGACAGGTAGTCAGCCCCAGCATTTT. This sequence encodes CASSSSGGTGSQPQHF.